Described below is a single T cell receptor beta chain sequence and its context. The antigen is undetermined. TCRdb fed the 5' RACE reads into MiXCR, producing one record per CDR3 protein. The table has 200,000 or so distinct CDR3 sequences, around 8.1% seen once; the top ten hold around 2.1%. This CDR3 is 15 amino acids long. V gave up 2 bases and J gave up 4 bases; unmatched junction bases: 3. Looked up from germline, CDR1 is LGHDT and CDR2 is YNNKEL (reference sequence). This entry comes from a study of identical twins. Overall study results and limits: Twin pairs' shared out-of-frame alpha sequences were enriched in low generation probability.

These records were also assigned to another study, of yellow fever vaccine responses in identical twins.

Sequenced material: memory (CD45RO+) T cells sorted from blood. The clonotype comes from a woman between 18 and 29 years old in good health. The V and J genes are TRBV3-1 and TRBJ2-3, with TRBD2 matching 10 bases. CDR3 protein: CASSQLGLASDTQYF. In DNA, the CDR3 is TGTGCCAGCAGCCAACTGGGACTAGCGTCAGATACGCAGTATTTT.